These T cell receptor beta chains were read from a single sample in a study of cytomegalovirus exposure and HLA in healthy donors. Clones were read by immunoSEQ multiplex PCR, and TCRdb kept only the in-frame ones, dropping some. The sample yields about 210,000 clones, about 85% seen once. Sequencing was carried out using PBMCs. The receptors come from a male donor in good health and CMV-seropositive. CDR3s include the opening cysteine and the closing phenylalanine or tryptophan. The D gene is left open where the match is weak. The size field is filled for only some rows; it gives once, few, many or a size class.

TRBD1	TRBV9	few	18	TRBJ1-4	TGTGCCAGCAGCCCCGGACAGGGCGTATCCATGGGAGATGAAAAACTGTTTTTT	CASSPGQGVSMGDEKLFF
.	TRBV13	few	19	TRBJ2-6	TGTGCCAGCAGTCGTATTCTGGACAGGAGGGGATCTGGGGCCAACGTCCTGACTTTC	CASSRILDRRGSGANVLTF
.	TRBV14	.	15	TRBJ1-3	TGTGCCAGCAGCCATTTAGGGGTTTCGGGAAACACCATATATTTT	CASSHLGVSGNTIYF
.	TRBV5-1	few	14	TRBJ2-3	TGCGCCAGCAGCTTCGCGGATAGCACAGATACGCAGTATTTT	CASSFADSTDTQYF
.	TRBV10-3	once	12	TRBJ1-4	TGTGCCATCAGTGGCGGTGGAGAAAAACTGTTTTTT	CAISGGGEKLFF
.	TRBV7-9	.	15	TRBJ1-6	TGTGCCAGCAGCTTGAACAGGGTCTCGGGTTCACCCCTCCACTTT	CASSLNRVSGSPLHF
TRBD2	TRBV28	.	16	TRBJ2-5	TGTGCCAGCAGCCTAACGCATCCAGGGAGGGAGGAGACCCAGTACTTC	CASSLTHPGREETQYF
.	TRBV5-3	.	13	TRBJ2-3	TGTGCCAGAAAGCAGCAGGGTTTGATCACGCAGTATTTT	CARKQQGLITQYF
.	TRBV7-9	.	10	TRBJ1-1	TGTGCCGAGGGGGGGACTGAAGCTTTCTTT	CAEGGTEAFF
TRBD1	TRBV7-2	.	14	TRBJ1-1	TGTGCCAGCAGCTTAGGAGGGACAGTCACTGAAGCTTTCTTT	CASSLGGTVTEAFF
TRBD2	TRBV14	.	16	TRBJ2-7	TGTGCCAGCAGCCAAGATAGAGGACTAGGTAGCGACGAGCAGTACTTC	CASSQDRGLGSDEQYF
.	TRBV4-2	.	13	TRBJ2-3	TGTGCCAGCAGCCAAGATCACCGGGATACGCAGTATTTT	CASSQDHRDTQYF
TRBD2	TRBV9	.	15	TRBJ2-5	TGTGCCAGCAGCGTAGGGACTAGCGGGAGTCTGTCCCAGTACTTC	CASSVGTSGSLSQYF
.	TRBV6-1	.	13	TRBJ1-1	TGTGCCAGCACGGGGTGGGGGGGGACTGAAGCTTTCTTT	CASTGWGGTEAFF
.	TRBV5-7	.	16	TRBJ2-2	TGTGCCAGCAGCTTGAAAAGGGACACCAGATCCGGGGAGCTGTTTTTT	CASSLKRDTRSGELFF
.	TRBV18	.	15	TRBJ1-2	TGTGCCAGCTCACCTCAGACAGTCTCCAACTATGGCTACACCTTC	CASSPQTVSNYGYTF
TRBD2	TRBV9	.	16	TRBJ2-3	TGTGCCAGCAGCCCCAGACTAGCGCCGAGCACAGATACGCAGTATTTT	CASSPRLAPSTDTQYF
.	TRBV4-3	.	18	TRBJ2-7	TGCGCCAGCAGCCAAGATCCCCCGATATCTCGCGGGCCGGGCGAGCAGTACTTC	CASSQDPPISRGPGEQYF